The entry that follows covers one T cell receptor (beta chain) sequence. The specificity of this receptor is unknown. Within one base of it there is no much larger clone, and no base qualities were kept. The sample comes from a study of T cell responses to AZD1222 COVID-19 vaccine (TCRdb year 2021). With regard to the full study: Because spike-specific TCR depth and breadth did not differ between the two schedules, AZD1222 recipients who got a second dose at roughly 4 weeks were pooled with those who got a second dose at roughly 12 weeks. A total of roughly 240 trial participants underwent TCR sequencing, of whom 200 to 220 received two doses of AZD1222 and 26 received two doses of the MenACWY control vaccine. Trial participants were enrolled by age into 18-55, 56-69 and 70-plus year subgroups, with about 150, 28 and 57 TCR-sequenced participants respectively. Results the study describes overall, beyond this receptor: Spike-specific TCR breadth and depth rose significantly after two AZD1222 doses compared with day 0 and with MenACWY recipients. Reportedly, close to half of the unique spike-specific TCRs recognized epitopes lying outside the regions that are mutated in the B.1.351 and B.1.1.7 variants. Participants were mostly white British, with more females than males. The authors suggested clonal diversity may have been underestimated. Because no day 14 peak-response samples were available, the repertoires could be characterized only after the peak T cell response. In the small 56-69-year group, the increase in depth fell short of significance, most likely because of low power. The whole spike protein was spanned by vaccine-associated CD4 TCRs, and dominant responses were seen in regions 160-218 and 743-854. Only 5 to 7 AZD1222 recipients were SARS-CoV-2 seropositive at baseline, limiting conclusions about previously exposed vaccinees.

The CDR3 regions of human TCRbeta chains were subjected to immunosequencing. On the authors' methods: TCRs in the repertoires were compared against a reference library of SARS-CoV-2-specific TCRs that had been generated with the MIRA antigen-specificity platform. Breadth was defined as the fraction of unique TCRs that were SARS-CoV-2-associated, and depth was defined as the fraction of total T cells that were SARS-CoV-2-associated. Each spike-specific TCR was assigned to its reactive spike region and to a CD4 or CD8 class using the MIRA data. Log10-transformed breadth and depth values were compared by one-way ANOVA with Sidak's multiple comparisons tests. TCRdb's version of the immuneACCESS table is confined to in-frame rearrangements and falls short of the full clone set. An unresolved V gene accounts for under half of the shortfall where checked; the remainder is of unknown origin. For V, J and clone size, that table is used; D and trimming come from the DNA. Within this sample are approximately 170,000 clones, with just over 90% of them counted one time only. The top ten clonotypes cover approximately 4% of the sample.

Explained via the paper, the time point label denotes: baseline before first vaccination. Vaccinee samples were obtained from the UK trials COV001 and COV002, which included a single-blind randomized controlled phase 2/3 trial of AZD1222 (ChAdOx1 nCoV-19) in healthy adults. For TCRbeta chain sequencing, PBMC samples from trial participants were taken at day 0 and at day 28 after the second dose. The CDR3 runs 15 residues from the cysteine to the phenylalanine. Kept here is only the CDR3 DNA, which spans 45 bases and is read in frame from base 1. At the junction V is shortened by 6 bases and J by 1 base, with 13 bases in between. Per the germline V gene, SNHLY is the CDR1 and FYNNEI is the CDR2.

Recombination connected TRBV2 to TRBJ1-5, with the D gene uncertain. This receptor was obtained from an adult in good health. Source: peripheral blood, taken on day 0 of AZD1222 vaccination. The nucleotide sequence is TGTGCCAGCAGGACCTTGGAGGGCAGCAATCAGCCCCAGCATTTT. Its protein reads: CASRTLEGSNQPQHF.